The 21 T cell receptor beta chains below all came from one sample that was sequenced in a study of brain T cells in children with intractable seizures. Generated by immunoSEQ multiplex PCR, the TCRdb table keeps only in-frame clones and is missing some. In the table there are about 80,000 clones, approximately 90% of which are singletons. Sample: peripheral blood, taken at surgery. The source is a girl aged 2 to 10 with Rasmussen encephalitis and intractable seizures.

This chain joins TRBV6-2 or TRBV6-3 and TRBJ1-3; D is unresolved. V gave up 6 bases and J gave up 4 bases, with 13 bases separating them. The CDR3 runs to 14 residues. Germline lookup yields CDR1 MNHEY and CDR2 SVGEGT. The CDR3 protein is CASSPHGSGNTIYF. The CDR3 DNA reads TGTGCCAGCAGCCCCCACGGGTCCGGAAACACCATATATTTT.

The CDR3 region has the DNA TGCGCCAGCAGCTGGCGGGGAGAGGGCGAAGCTTTCTTT. This codes for CASSWRGEGEAFF. The V and J genes are TRBV5-1 and TRBJ1-1; D is unclear. The CDR3 consists of 13 residues. Germline assignment: CDR1 SGHRS and CDR2 YFSETQ. V was trimmed by 3 bases and J by 8 bases, leaving 14 bases between them.

The table lists this clone with a count of one. This sequence joins TRBV11-2 and TRBJ2-1; 7 bases line up with TRBD2. This CDR3 region has 15 residues. V trimming: 5 bases; J trimming: 4 bases; junction bases outside the gene matches: 8. CDR1 and CDR2 from the germline V gene are SGHAT and FQNNGV. In DNA form, the CDR3 reads TGTGCCAGCAGCGACGGCGGGAGTTCATACAATGAGCAGTTCTTC. Translation: CASSDGGSSYNEQFF.

This chain uses TRBV5-6 with TRBJ2-5; no clear D. CDR3 size: 16 residues. Per germline, CDR1 SGHDT and CDR2 YYEEEE. V lost 0 bases and J 4 bases, leaving 16 bases between the germline ends. The CDR3 DNA reads TGTGCCAGCAGCTTGGGGGTTACGGCGAGTCGAGAGACCCAGTACTTC. This sequence encodes CASSLGVTASRETQYF.

The CDR3 is CASRRWGQNTGELFF. The CDR3 coding sequence is TGTGCCAGCAGGCGGTGGGGCCAGAACACCGGGGAGCTGTTTTTT. V and J are TRBV3-1 (or the pseudogene TRBV3-2) and TRBJ2-2; a possible D gene is TRBD1 (5 bases). Trimming shortened V by 6 bases and J by 1 base, and 12 bases separated the two germline ends. The CDR3 extends over 15 amino acids. Germline V CDR1 and CDR2: LGHDT, YNNKEL (reference sequence).

This clone came up once. An end of the junction does not agree with germline; a read error may underlie this. The rearrangement joins TRBV14 to TRBJ2-7; the D gene is possibly TRBD2 (7 bases). The V gene's germline CDR1 is SGHDN and CDR2 FVKESK. The CDR3 spans 15 residues. CDR3 in DNA: TGTGCCCGCAGCCAAACGAGGGGGGGGACATCCGAGCAGTACTTC. This translates into CARSQTRGGTSEQYF.

V and J are TRBV29-1 and TRBJ1-1, with 9 positions matching TRBD1. The CDR3 extends over 15 amino acids. V dropped 7 bases and J dropped 2; count of bases not matched to a gene: 11. Germline lookup yields CDR1 SQVTM and CDR2 ANQGSEA. CDR3 nucleotide sequence: TGCAGCGGCGCCGGGACAGGGCGCTCAAACACTGAAGCTTTCTTT. Its protein product is CSGAGTGRSNTEAFF.

The chain is built from TRBV3-1 (or the pseudogene TRBV3-2) and TRBJ2-3; TRBD2 might be the D (6 bases). CDR3 length: 16 residues. V shed 0 bases and J shed 2 bases, with 12 bases lying between them. The germline CDR1 and CDR2 sequences are LGHDT and YNNKEL (reference sequence). CDR3 loop: CASSQDLAGYTDTQYF. The CDR3 nucleotides are TGTGCCAGCAGCCAAGATTTGGCGGGGTACACAGATACGCAGTATTTT.

CDR3 region: CASSRDQGFRGNTIYF. The DNA of the CDR3 is TGTGCCAGCAGCCGAGATCAGGGGTTCCGTGGAAACACCATATATTTT. The V call is TRBV3-1 (or the pseudogene TRBV3-2), the J call TRBJ1-3; possibly TRBD1 for D (6 bases). In germline, CDR1 is LGHDT, CDR2 YNNKEL (reference sequence). The V end was cut by 4 bases, the J end by 3 bases, with 16 bases between. This CDR3 comprises 16 residues.

The chain joins TRBV7-6 to TRBJ1-6, with TRBD1 identical over 11 bases. Germline trimming cut 2 bases from V and 8 bases from J; bases unmatched to any gene: 5. The CDR3 length is 16 residues. Germline assignment: CDR1 SGHVS and CDR2 FNYEAQ. The CDR3 loop reads CASSLRDRGTYSPLHF. CDR3 sequence (DNA): TGTGCCAGCAGCTTAAGGGACAGGGGGACCTATTCACCCCTCCACTTT.

The chain carries TRBV6-2 or TRBV6-3 and TRBJ2-1; TRBD2 agrees at 14 bases. The CDR3 extends over 17 amino acids. Per germline, CDR1 MNHEY and CDR2 SVGEGT. V dropped 1 base and J dropped 7; count of bases not matched to a gene: 6. CDR3: CASSYWRLAGGPNEQFF. The CDR3 DNA sequence: TGTGCCAGCAGTTACTGGAGACTAGCGGGAGGGCCGAATGAGCAGTTCTTC.

This clone was recorded at least ten times. The V call is TRBV5-5, the J call TRBJ1-2, with D possibly being TRBD1 (5 bases). Trimming shortened V by 7 bases and J by 5 bases, and 18 bases separated the two germline ends. The CDR3 runs to 14 residues. CDR1 is SGHKS and CDR2 is YYEKEE in the germline V gene (reference sequence). CDR3 region: CASRLSGHTYGYTF. CDR3 sequence (DNA): TGTGCCAGCCGACTGTCAGGGCACACTTATGGCTACACCTTC.

V usage is TRBV2 and J usage is TRBJ1-3, with D tentatively TRBD1 (6 bases). Germline V gene data show CDR1 as SNHLY and CDR2 as FYNNEI. The CDR3 is 15 residues long. V was cut by 4 bases and J by 0 bases, with 10 bases left in between. The CDR3 is CASSAGHNSGNTIYF. In DNA form, the CDR3 reads TGTGCCAGCAGTGCGGGACACAACTCTGGAAACACCATATATTTT.

The count of this clone is one. Other DNA variants within this sample encode the same CDR3. The rearrangement uses TRBV5-6 and TRBJ2-7; no reliable D call. V lost 5 bases and J 4 bases, leaving 7 bases between the germline ends. From germline, CDR1 is SGHDT and CDR2 YYEEEE. The CDR3 loop spans 11 amino acids. This CDR3 is CASSLGYEQYF. The CDR3 DNA follows: TGTGCCAGCAGTCTTGGGTACGAGCAGTACTTC. Using reference TRBV5-6 and TRBJ2-7 for the parts outside the CDR3, the full variable domain is DAGVTQSPTHLIKTRGQQVTLRCSPKSGHDTVSWYQQALGQGPQFIFQYYEEEERQRGNFPDRFSGHQFPNYSSELNVNALLLGDSALYLCASSLGYEQYFGPGTRLTVT.

Details on this clone: An end of the junction differs from the germline gene, which may be a read error. V is TRBV28 and J is TRBJ1-1; D uncertain. The CDR3 extends over 15 amino acids. CDR1 and CDR2 (germline): MDHEN, SYDVKM. DNA for the CDR3: TGTGCGAGCACGAGGACGCTAGCGTATGGAACTGAAGCTTTCTTT. Its translation: CASTRTLAYGTEAFF.

V is TRBV6-4 and J is TRBJ2-3, with D unclear. The V gene lost 4 bases and the J gene lost 0 bases, with 8 bases spanning the gap. This CDR3 contains 14 residues. CDR1 and CDR2 (germline): MRHNA, SNTAGT. CDR3 DNA sequence: TGTGCCAGCAGTGCGACTGTGAGCACAGATACGCAGTATTTT. Encoded protein: CASSATVSTDTQYF.

This clone occurred once. The V gene is TRBV7-9, the J gene TRBJ2-7; D unresolved. CDR3 length: 13 residues. Trimming cost V 5 bases and J 3 bases, with 11 bases left between them. The V gene's germline CDR1 is SEHNR and CDR2 FQNEAQ (reference sequence). The CDR3 nucleotides read TGTGCCAGCAGCCCTGGAGAAGGCTACGAGCAGTACTTC. This sequence encodes CASSPGEGYEQYF.

V is TRBV5-1 and J is TRBJ2-1; 7 nucleotides match TRBD1. Germline CDR1 SGHRS, CDR2 YFSETQ. The CDR3 loop spans 14 amino acids. J lost 3 bases, V lost 6 bases, and 6 bases had no gene match. CDR3 DNA sequence: TGCGCCAGCACGAGTGGGGACAGCTACAATGAGCAGTTCTTC. As protein: CASTSGDSYNEQFF.

The chain recombines TRBV27 with TRBJ2-7; 16 nucleotides match TRBD2. The CDR3 is 16 amino acids. Trimming cost V 5 bases and J 5 bases; bases outside gene matches: 6. Per germline, CDR1 MNHEY and CDR2 SMNVEV (reference sequence). CDR3 region: CASSPLGLAGGHEQYF. DNA for the CDR3: TGTGCCAGCAGTCCGCTGGGACTAGCGGGGGGGCACGAGCAGTACTTC.

V and J are TRBV2 and TRBJ2-1, with 8 bases aligning to TRBD1. This CDR3 region has 17 residues. Germline CDR1 reads SNHLY; CDR2 reads FYNNEI. With 4 bases clipped from V and 4 bases from J, the junction kept 12 bases outside the gene matches. The CDR3 region is CASSGGPDRERYNEQFF. The CDR3 DNA is TGTGCCAGCAGTGGGGGGCCGGACAGGGAACGATACAATGAGCAGTTCTTC.

V gene TRBV29-1 combines with J gene TRBJ2-3, with a tentative D call TRBD2 (6 bases). Germline-derived CDR1 and CDR2 are SQVTM and ANQGSEA. Trimming stripped 5 bases from V and 2 bases from J, with 11 bases between. The CDR3 has 13 amino acids. The CDR3 region has the DNA TGCAGCGTTCAGACTAGACTCACAGATACGCAGTATTTT. Translating it yields CSVQTRLTDTQYF.